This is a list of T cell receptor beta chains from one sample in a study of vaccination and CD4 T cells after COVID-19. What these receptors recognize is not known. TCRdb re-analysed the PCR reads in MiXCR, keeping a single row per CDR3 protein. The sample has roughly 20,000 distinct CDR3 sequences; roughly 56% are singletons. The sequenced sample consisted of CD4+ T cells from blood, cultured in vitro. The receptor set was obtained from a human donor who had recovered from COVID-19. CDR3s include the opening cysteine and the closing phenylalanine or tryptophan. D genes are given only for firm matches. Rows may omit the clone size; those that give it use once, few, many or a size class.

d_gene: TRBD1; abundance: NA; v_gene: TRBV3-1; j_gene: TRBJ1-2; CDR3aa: CASSEDRGLGYTF; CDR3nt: TGTGCCAGCAGCGAGGACAGGGGGCTTGGCTACACCTTC
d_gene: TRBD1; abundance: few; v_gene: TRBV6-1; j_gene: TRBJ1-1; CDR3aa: CASRPDRVTEAFF; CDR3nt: TGTGCCAGCAGACCCGACAGGGTCACTGAAGCTTTCTTT
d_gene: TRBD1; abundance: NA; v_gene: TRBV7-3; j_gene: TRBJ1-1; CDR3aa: CASSVKTRGLDDTEAFF; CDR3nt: TGTGCCAGCAGCGTAAAGACCAGGGGGCTAGATGACACTGAAGCTTTCTTT
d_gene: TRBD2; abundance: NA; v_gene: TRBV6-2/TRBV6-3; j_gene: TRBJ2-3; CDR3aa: CASSDPGLGASDTQYF; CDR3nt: TGTGCCAGCTCTGATCCGGGACTAGGAGCCTCAGATACGCAGTATTTT
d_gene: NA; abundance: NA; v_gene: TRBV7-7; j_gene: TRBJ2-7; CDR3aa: CASSLGPGGEQYF; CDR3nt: TGTGCTAGCAGCTTGGGACCCGGGGGAGAGCAGTACTTC
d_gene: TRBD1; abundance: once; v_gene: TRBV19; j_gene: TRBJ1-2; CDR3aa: CASSQGGQSTGGYTF; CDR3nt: TGTGCCAGTAGTCAGGGGGGACAGTCCACCGGTGGCTACACCTTC
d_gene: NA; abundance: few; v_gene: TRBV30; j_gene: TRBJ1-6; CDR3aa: CAWRSPPPPFSPLHF; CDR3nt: TGTGCCTGGAGAAGCCCCCCCCCTCCATTTTCACCCCTCCACTTT
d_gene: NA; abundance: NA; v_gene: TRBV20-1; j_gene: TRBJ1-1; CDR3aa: CSAIQTDMNTEAFF; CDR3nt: TGCAGTGCTATTCAGACAGACATGAACACTGAAGCTTTCTTT
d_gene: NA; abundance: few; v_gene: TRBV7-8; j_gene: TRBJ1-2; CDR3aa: CASSLSGGNYGYTF; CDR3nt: TGTGCCAGCAGCTTATCCGGCGGTAACTATGGCTACACCTTC
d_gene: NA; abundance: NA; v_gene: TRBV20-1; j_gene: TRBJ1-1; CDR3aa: CSARMDPNTEAFF; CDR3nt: TGCAGTGCTAGAATGGACCCGAACACTGAAGCTTTCTTT
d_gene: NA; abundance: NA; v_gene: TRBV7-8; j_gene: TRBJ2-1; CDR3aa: CASSFTGFSYNEQFF; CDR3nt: TGTGCCAGCAGCTTTACAGGATTCTCCTACAATGAGCAGTTCTTC
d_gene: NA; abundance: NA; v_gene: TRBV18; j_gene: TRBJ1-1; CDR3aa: CASSPRSRNTEAFF; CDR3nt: TGTGCCAGCTCACCACGATCACGGAACACTGAAGCTTTCTTT